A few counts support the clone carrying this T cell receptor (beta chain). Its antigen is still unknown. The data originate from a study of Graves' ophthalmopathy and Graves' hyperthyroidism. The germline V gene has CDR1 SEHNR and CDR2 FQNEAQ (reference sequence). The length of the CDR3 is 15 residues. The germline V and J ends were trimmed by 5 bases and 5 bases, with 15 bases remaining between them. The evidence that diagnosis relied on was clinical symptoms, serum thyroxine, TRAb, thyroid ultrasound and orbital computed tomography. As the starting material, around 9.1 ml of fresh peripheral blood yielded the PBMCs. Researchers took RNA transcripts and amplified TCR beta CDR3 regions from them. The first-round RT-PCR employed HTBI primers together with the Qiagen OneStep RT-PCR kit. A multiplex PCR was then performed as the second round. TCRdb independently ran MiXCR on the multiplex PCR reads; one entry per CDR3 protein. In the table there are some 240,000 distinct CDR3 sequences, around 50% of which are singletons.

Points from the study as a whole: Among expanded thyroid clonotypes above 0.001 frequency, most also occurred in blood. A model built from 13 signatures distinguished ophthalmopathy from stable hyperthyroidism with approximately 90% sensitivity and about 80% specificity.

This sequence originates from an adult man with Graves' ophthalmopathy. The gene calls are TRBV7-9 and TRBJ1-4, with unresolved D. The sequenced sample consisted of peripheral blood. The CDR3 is CASSPGAFKNEKLFF. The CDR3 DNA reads TGTGCCAGCAGCCCGGGAGCCTTCAAAAATGAAAAACTGTTTTTT.